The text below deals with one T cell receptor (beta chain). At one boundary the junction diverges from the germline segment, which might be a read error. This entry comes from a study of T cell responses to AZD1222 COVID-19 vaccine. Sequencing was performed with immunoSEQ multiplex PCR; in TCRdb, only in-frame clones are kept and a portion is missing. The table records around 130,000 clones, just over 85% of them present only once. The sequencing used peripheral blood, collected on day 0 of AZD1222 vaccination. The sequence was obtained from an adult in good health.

CDR3 nucleotides: TGTGCCAGCACTGAAGCCCTAGCGGGAGATGAGACCCAGTACTTC. Its translation: CASTEALAGDETQYF. This chain links TRBV6-1 with TRBJ2-5, with 10 bases matching TRBD2. The CDR3 sequence is 15 residues long. Germline V gene lookup returns CDR1 MNHNS and CDR2 SASEGT.